These T cell receptor beta chains were read from a single sample in a study of cytomegalovirus exposure and HLA in healthy donors. The repertoire was sequenced with immunoSEQ multiplex PCR; TCRdb's copy has only in-frame clones and lacks some. The data show about 160,000 clones, around 83% seen once. Sequenced input: PBMCs. The receptors were gathered from a girl aged 2 to 10 in good health and CMV-seropositive. Both conserved end residues are part of each CDR3. The D gene is left open where the match is weak. Clone size is given for some rows only: seen once, a few or many times, or a class if the clone is expanded.

V	size	J	D	CDR3	DNA
TRBV21-1	-	TRBJ1-5	-	CASSPSGSIAGNQPQHF	TGTGCCAGCAGCCCATCAGGGTCCATCGCAGGCAATCAGCCCCAGCATTTT
TRBV5-1	-	TRBJ1-2	TRBD1	CASSPGQVYGYTF	TGCGCCAGCAGCCCCGGACAGGTCTATGGCTACACCTTC
TRBV28	-	TRBJ1-2	-	CASRPTGGVSYTF	TGTGCCAGCAGACCGACAGGTGGGGTGAGCTACACCTTC
TRBV28	-	TRBJ2-3	-	CASSTPTTSWGVTDTQYF	TGTGCCAGCAGTACGCCAACCACTAGCTGGGGGGTCACAGATACGCAGTATTTT
TRBV4-1	-	TRBJ2-5	TRBD2	CASSQDRGRVETQYF	TGCGCCAGCAGCCAAGATCGCGGGAGGGTCGAGACCCAGTACTTC
TRBV5-1	-	TRBJ1-1	TRBD1	CASSSYRDRGNTEAFF	TGCGCCAGCAGCTCCTACCGGGACAGAGGGAACACTGAAGCTTTCTTT
TRBV5-1	-	TRBJ1-3	TRBD1	CASSLSGQSSGNTIYF	TGCGCCAGCAGCTTGTCGGGACAGAGCTCTGGAAACACCATATATTTT
TRBV6-1	-	TRBJ2-3	-	CASTGEADTQYF	TGTGCCAGCACTGGGGAGGCAGATACGCAGTATTTT
TRBV7-9	-	TRBJ2-5	-	CASSPFPAHQETQYF	TGTGCCAGCAGCCCCTTTCCAGCGCACCAAGAGACCCAGTACTTC
TRBV28	-	TRBJ1-5	-	CASSERRLEEPQHF	TGTGCCAGCAGTGAACGTAGATTAGAGGAGCCCCAGCATTTT
TRBV5-4	-	TRBJ1-3	-	CASSLGGGILSGNTIYF	TGTGCCAGCAGCTTGGGAGGAGGGATTCTCTCTGGAAACACCATATATTTT
TRBV5-6	once	TRBJ1-3	TRBD1	CASSWGTVGDTIYF	TGTGCCAGCAGTTGGGGGACAGTAGGGGACACCATATATTTT
TRBV7-6	-	TRBJ1-1	-	CASSLGAGSTEAFF	TGTGCCAGCAGCTTAGGCGCGGGGAGCACTGAAGCTTTCTTT